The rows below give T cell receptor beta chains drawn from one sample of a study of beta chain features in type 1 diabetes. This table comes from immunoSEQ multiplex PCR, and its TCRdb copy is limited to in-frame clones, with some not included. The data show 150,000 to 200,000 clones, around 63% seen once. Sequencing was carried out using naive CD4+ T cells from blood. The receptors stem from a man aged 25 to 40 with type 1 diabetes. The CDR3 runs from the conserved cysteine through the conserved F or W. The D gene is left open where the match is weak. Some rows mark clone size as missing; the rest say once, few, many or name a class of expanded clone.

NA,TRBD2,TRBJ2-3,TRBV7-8,TGTGCCAGCAGCCCCTCTCCTAGCGGGGGTGCCGCGGATACGCAGTATTTT,CASSPSPSGGAADTQYF
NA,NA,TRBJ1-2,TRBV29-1,TGCAGCGTTGGTCGAGGGGGGCATGGCTACACCTTC,CSVGRGGHGYTF
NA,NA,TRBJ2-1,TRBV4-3,TGCGCCAGCAGCCCCCGGGAAGCCTCCTACAATGAGCAGTTCTTC,CASSPREASYNEQFF
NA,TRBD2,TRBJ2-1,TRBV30,TGTGCCTGGAGTGTCCTACGCACTAGCGGGGGGGCCCATGAGCAGTTCTTC,CAWSVLRTSGGAHEQFF
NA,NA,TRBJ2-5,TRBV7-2,TGTGCCAGCAGCCCCCCAGGGGGGGCCCAGTACTTC,CASSPPGGAQYF
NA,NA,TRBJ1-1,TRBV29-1,TGCAGCGTTGCGACAGCTGAAGCTTTCTTT,CSVATAEAFF
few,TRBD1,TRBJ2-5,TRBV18,TGTGCCAGCTCACACTCCGGGACAGAAGAGACCCAGTACTTC,CASSHSGTEETQYF
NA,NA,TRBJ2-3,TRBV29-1,TGCAGCGTTGAAGATTCCAGACTAGGGGTAGATACGCAGTATTTT,CSVEDSRLGVDTQYF
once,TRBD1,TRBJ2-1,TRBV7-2,TGTGCCAGCAGCCTACCCCCGGGACAGAGATCGTTCTTC,CASSLPPGQRSFF
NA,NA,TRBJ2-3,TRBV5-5,TGTGCCAGCAGCTTGGAGCGGAGCACAGATACGCAGTATTTT,CASSLERSTDTQYF
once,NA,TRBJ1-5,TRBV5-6,TGTGCCAGCAGCAACTCAGGGCGTCAGCCCCAGCATTTT,CASSNSGRQPQHF
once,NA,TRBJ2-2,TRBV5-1,TGCGCCAGCAGCTCGGGGCATACAAACACCGGGGAGCTGTTTTTT,CASSSGHTNTGELFF
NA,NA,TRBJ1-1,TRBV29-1,TGCAGCGCAGGCCAGAACACTGAAGCTTTCTTT,CSAGQNTEAFF
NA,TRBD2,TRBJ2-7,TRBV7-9,TGTGCCAGCAGCTTCGCTAGCGGGGTGTACGAGCAGTACTTC,CASSFASGVYEQYF
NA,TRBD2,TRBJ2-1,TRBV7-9,TGTGCCAGCAACCACGCTAGCGGGGGGAACAATGAGCAGTTCTTC,CASNHASGGNNEQFF
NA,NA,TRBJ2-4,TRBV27,TGTGCCAGCAGTTTATACGGTCAAAACATTCAGTACTTC,CASSLYGQNIQYF
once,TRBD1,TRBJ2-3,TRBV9,TGTGCCAGCAGCTCAAGGACAGGGTCAGATACGCAGTATTTT,CASSSRTGSDTQYF
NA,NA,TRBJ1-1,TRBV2,TGTGCCAGCAGTGAGGACAAATTGAACACTGAAGCTTTCTTT,CASSEDKLNTEAFF
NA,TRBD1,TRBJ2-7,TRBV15,TGTGCCACCAGCCGAGGACAGGGCAGTATCTCCTACGAGCAGTACTTC,CATSRGQGSISYEQYF
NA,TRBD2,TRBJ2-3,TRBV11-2,TGTGCCAGCAGCAAACTAGCGGGCAGCACAGATACGCAGTATTTT,CASSKLAGSTDTQYF
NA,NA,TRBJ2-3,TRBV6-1,TGTGCCAGCAGTGAACAAGGCCAGAAGGATACGCAGTATTTT,CASSEQGQKDTQYF
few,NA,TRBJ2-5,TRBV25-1,TGTGCCAGCAGTGGACTGGCCCGGGGGATCCCTGGGACCCAGTACTTC,CASSGLARGIPGTQYF
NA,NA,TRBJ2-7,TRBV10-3,TGTGCCATCAGTGAGACAGAACCCTACGAGCAGTACTTC,CAISETEPYEQYF
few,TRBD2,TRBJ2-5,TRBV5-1,TGCGCCAGCAGCCCCCGGACTAGCGCGGGCGAGACCCAGTACTTC,CASSPRTSAGETQYF
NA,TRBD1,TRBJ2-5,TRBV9,TGTGCCAGTTCCGGGACAGCTCAAGAGACCCAGTACTTC,CASSGTAQETQYF
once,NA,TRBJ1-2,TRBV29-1,TGCAGCATCTGGGTGGGGAGCTACACCTTC,CSIWVGSYTF
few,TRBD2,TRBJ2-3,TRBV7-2,TGTGCCAGCAGCTTAGTACTAGCGGGAGGAACAGATACGCAGTATTTT,CASSLVLAGGTDTQYF
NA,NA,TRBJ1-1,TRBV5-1,TGCGCCAGCAGCCGCACAGGGAACACTGAAGCTTTCTTT,CASSRTGNTEAFF
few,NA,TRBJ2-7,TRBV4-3,TGCGCCAGCAGTATGCAGGGAAAAGGATCCTACGAGCAGTACTTC,CASSMQGKGSYEQYF
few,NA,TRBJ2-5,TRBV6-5,TGTGCCAGCAGTTACTCGATAGGCTCAGAGACCCAGTACTTC,CASSYSIGSETQYF
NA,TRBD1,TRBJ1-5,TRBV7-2,TGTGCCAGCAGCCTACGACAGGGGGGCAATCAGCCCCAGCATTTT,CASSLRQGGNQPQHF
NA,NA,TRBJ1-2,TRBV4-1,TGCGCCAGCAGCCAAGAGGGGCAGAAGGCGAGCTACACCTTC,CASSQEGQKASYTF
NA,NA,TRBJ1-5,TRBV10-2,TGCGCCAGCAGTGAGTCCTCGTCAGGGAATCAGCCCCAGCATTTT,CASSESSSGNQPQHF
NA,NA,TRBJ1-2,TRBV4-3,TGCGCCAGCAGCCGCAATTGGGCCGTCCCCGAGGGCTACACCTTC,CASSRNWAVPEGYTF
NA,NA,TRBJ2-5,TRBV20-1,TGCAGTGCTAGAGAACAAGAGACCCAGTACTTC,CSAREQETQYF
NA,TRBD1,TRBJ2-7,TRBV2,TGTGCCAGCATGGCGGGACAGGTCTTGGACGAGCAGTACTTC,CASMAGQVLDEQYF
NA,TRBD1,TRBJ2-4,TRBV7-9,TGTGCCAGCAGTGGCGGACAGGGATTCTTTAACATTCAGTACTTC,CASSGGQGFFNIQYF
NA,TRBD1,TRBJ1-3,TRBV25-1,TGTGCCAGCGGCAGACAGGGTTCTGGAAACACCATATATTTT,CASGRQGSGNTIYF
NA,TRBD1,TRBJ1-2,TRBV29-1,TGCAGCGTTGGGACGGGACAGGGGTATGGCTACACCTTC,CSVGTGQGYGYTF
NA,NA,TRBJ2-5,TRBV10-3,TGTGCCATCAGTGAAAGCGATCAATACCACTGGCTTCAAGAGACCCAGTACTTC,CAISESDQYHWLQETQYF
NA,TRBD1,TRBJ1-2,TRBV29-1,TGCAGCGTTGAGTGGGACAGGTGCTACACCTTC,CSVEWDRCYTF
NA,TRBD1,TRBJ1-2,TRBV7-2,TGTGCCAGCAGCGGGTTCGGACAGGGCGGAGGCTACACCTTC,CASSGFGQGGGYTF
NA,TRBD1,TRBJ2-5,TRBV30,TGTGCCTGGAGCATAGGACAGGAGTCAACCCAGTACTTC,CAWSIGQESTQYF
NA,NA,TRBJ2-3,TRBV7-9,TGTGCCAGCAGCGGTACCGGGACTGGAACAGATACGCAGTATTTT,CASSGTGTGTDTQYF
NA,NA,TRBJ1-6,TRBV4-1,TGCGCCAGCAGCCAAGAAGTGTCTGTGGATTCACCCCTCCACTTT,CASSQEVSVDSPLHF
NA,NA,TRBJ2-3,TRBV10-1,TGCGCCAGCGTCGGACATCAGGTGGCAGATACGCAGTATTTT,CASVGHQVADTQYF
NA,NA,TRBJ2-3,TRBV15,TGTGCCACCAGCAGAGATTTCGTGCTCTCTTCTCCCACAGATACGCAGTATTTT,CATSRDFVLSSPTDTQYF
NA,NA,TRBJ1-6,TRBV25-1,TGTGCGACCAGCAGGGAGCAGGCACCCCTCCACTTT,CATSREQAPLHF
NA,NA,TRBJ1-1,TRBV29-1,TGCAGCGTGAAGAACACTGAAGCTTTCTTT,CSVKNTEAFF
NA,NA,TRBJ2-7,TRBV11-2,TGTGCCAGCAGCTTAGATACGTTGGCCTACGAGCAGTACTTC,CASSLDTLAYEQYF
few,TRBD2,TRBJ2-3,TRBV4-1,TGCGCCAGCAGCCCCCAGACCGGGGGGGCGACAGATACGCAGTATTTT,CASSPQTGGATDTQYF
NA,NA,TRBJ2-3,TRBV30,TGTGCCTGGAGTACCCAAGCGGTGAGCACAGATACGCAGTATTTT,CAWSTQAVSTDTQYF
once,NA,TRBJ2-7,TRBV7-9,TGTGCCAGCAGCTTTGAGCGTGGGCGCTCCTACGAGCAGTACTTC,CASSFERGRSYEQYF
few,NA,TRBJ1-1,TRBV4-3,TGCGCCAGCAGCCCAGCTCTAGGGGGTGGCACTGAAGCTTTCTTT,CASSPALGGGTEAFF
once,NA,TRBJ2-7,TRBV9,TGTGCCAGCAGCGTAGTGGGAAGGGATAGGGCCTACGAGCAGTACTTC,CASSVVGRDRAYEQYF